Each of the 14 T cell receptor beta chains below was sequenced from the same sample in a study of blood T cell repertoires in COVID-19. Data came from immunoSEQ multiplex PCR; TCRdb stores just in-frame clones and leaves some out. Of approximately 69,000 clones in the sample, more than 80% were seen once. The sample was peripheral blood. Receptors were obtained from a man aged 50-59 years with COVID-19, enrolled during active disease.

The V gene is TRBV9, the J gene TRBJ1-2; D is ambiguous. CDR1 and CDR2 (germline): SGDLS, YYNGEE. V was pared by 3 bases and J by 2 bases, with 2 bases between. The CDR3 covers 11 residues. The CDR3 DNA reads TGTGCCAGCAGCGCGAACTATGGCTACACCTTC. It yields the protein CASSANYGYTF.

The chain employs TRBV19 and TRBJ2-7; D ambiguous. The V gene's germline CDR1 is LNHDA and CDR2 SQIVND (reference sequence). The CDR3 spans 14 residues. Trimming left V 5 bases short and J 0 bases short, with 11 bases between. The CDR3 DNA is TGTGCCAGTAGTTCGGGTGGATCCTCCTACGAGCAGTACTTC. Its protein is CASSSGGSSYEQYF.

This clone turned up a few times. The chain carries TRBV9 and TRBJ1-5, with 7 bases identical to TRBD1. The CDR3 sequence is 14 residues long. Germline loops: CDR1 SGDLS, CDR2 YYNGEE. V trimming: 4 bases; J trimming: 10 bases; junction bases outside the gene matches: 11. The CDR3 DNA reads TGTGCCAGCAGCCCGGGACAGTCTATTTCCCCCCAGCATTTT. This translates into CASSPGQSISPQHF.

The genes are TRBV5-1 and TRBJ1-3, with TRBD1 as a possible D gene (6 bases). This CDR3 comprises 14 residues. With 4 bases removed from V and 1 base from J, the gap between germline ends came to 9 bases. Germline CDR1 and CDR2: SGHRS and YFSETQ. This CDR3 reads CASSPGTSGNTIYF. The CDR3 DNA reads TGCGCCAGCAGCCCTGGGACATCTGGAAACACCATATATTTT.

The chain couples TRBV5-1 to TRBJ2-2, with a tentative D call TRBD2 (6 bases). Deletions cut 0 bases from V and 7 bases from J, with 13 bases between. CDR3 length: 15 amino acids. In germline, CDR1 is SGHRS, CDR2 YFSETQ. The CDR3 reads CASSLVASVVGELFF. CDR3 nucleotide sequence: TGCGCCAGCAGCTTGGTCGCTAGCGTGGTCGGGGAGCTGTTTTTT.

The V and J genes are TRBV1 and TRBJ1-4; the table calls TRBD1, which could not be checked here. TRBV1 is marked as a pseudogene. The CDR3 covers 14 residues. The CDR3 loop reads CTREPGQGYEKLFF. CDR3 coding DNA: TGCACCAGAGAACCGGGACAGGGGTACGAAAAACTGTTTTTT.

This chain joins TRBV2 and TRBJ2-5; TRBD2 might be the D (6 bases). The CDR3 loop spans 14 amino acids. V lost 5 bases and J 3 bases, leaving 13 bases between the germline ends. In germline, CDR1 is SNHLY, CDR2 FYNNEI. The CDR3 DNA follows: TGTGCCAGCAGTCCTAGGACTAACAAAGAGACCCAGTACTTC. This encodes CASSPRTNKETQYF.

This clone was observed a handful of times. CDR3 in DNA: TGTGCCAGTATGGGGGCGGAAGCTTTCTTT. Residues: CASMGAEAFF. The chain employs TRBV19 and TRBJ1-1, with D possibly TRBD1 on 6 matching bases. CDR1 is LNHDA and CDR2 is SQIVND in the germline V gene (reference sequence). Between the trimmed V and J ends, which lost 7 bases and 8 bases, there was a span of 8 bases. The CDR3 covers 10 residues.

The chain's CDR3 is CAYQGAYNYGYTF. DNA for the CDR3: TGTGCTTATCAGGGGGCGTACAACTATGGCTACACCTTC. This chain uses TRBV30 with TRBJ1-2, with 8 bases lining up with TRBD1. Germline-derived CDR1 and CDR2 are GTSNPN and SVGIG (reference sequence). The CDR3 length is 13 residues.

CDR3 protein: CASSQDLAGVGQPQHF. In nucleotides, the CDR3 is TGTGCCAGCAGCCAAGATCTTGCAGGGGTGGGTCAGCCCCAGCATTTT. This rearrangement joins TRBV4-2 to TRBJ1-5, with D perhaps TRBD1 (6 bases). The CDR3 consists of 16 residues. Germline assignment: CDR1 LGHNA and CDR2 YNFKEQ. Trimming shortened V by 0 bases and J by 6 bases, and 15 bases separated the two germline ends.

V and J are TRBV5-6 and TRBJ2-3; D is unclear. With 6 bases removed from V and 0 bases from J, the gap between germline ends came to 11 bases. Germline V gene data show CDR1 as SGHDT and CDR2 as YYEEEE. The CDR3 has 14 residues. The CDR3 coding sequence is TGTGCCAGCACTACTGAATGGAGCACAGATACGCAGTATTTT. It codes for CASTTEWSTDTQYF.

This chain joins TRBV3-1 (or the pseudogene TRBV3-2) and TRBJ1-2; D is unclear. Trimming removed 2 bases at V and 4 bases at J, with 11 bases between. CDR1 LGHDT and CDR2 YNNKEL come from the germline V gene (reference sequence). The CDR3 totals 14 residues. CDR3 residues: CASSQTHNSYGYTF. DNA for the CDR3: TGTGCCAGCAGCCAAACCCATAACAGCTATGGCTACACCTTC.

The chain is built from TRBV7-9 and TRBJ1-1; maybe TRBD1 (5 bases). Trimming took 5 bases from V and 3 from J, leaving 16 bases between them. This CDR3 region has 15 residues. Germline CDR1 and CDR2: SEHNR and FQNEAQ (reference sequence). The CDR3 is CASSDPGVGDTEAFF. CDR3 DNA: TGTGCCAGCAGCGACCCGGGGGTTGGGGACACTGAAGCTTTCTTT.

The chain links TRBV6-5 to TRBJ2-5, with D perhaps TRBD1 (7 bases). The CDR3 extends over 15 amino acids. Trimming removed 0 bases at V and 5 bases at J, with 13 bases between. Germline CDR1 and CDR2: MNHEY and SVGAGI. The CDR3 coding sequence is TGTGCCAGCAGTTACTCGGAGGGGGCGGCCGAGACCCAGTACTTC. Translating it yields CASSYSEGAAETQYF.